This T cell receptor beta chain was found in a study of beta chain features in type 1 diabetes. The wider study: In all, roughly 98,000,000 sorted cells from all samples were analyzed. Points from the study as a whole: For cells with high TCR expression, cDNA sequencing could yield over-representation. Across all four CD4+ subsets, people with type 1 diabetes showed modestly shorter TCRB CDR3s.

In total, each donor contributed a single heparinised blood draw that averaged approximately 0.12 L. Isolated RNA was reverse transcribed in full, so expressed TCRB transcripts were sequenced. Assay used: immunoSEQ multiplex PCR; TCRdb lists only in-frame clones, some missing. The data contain around 650,000 clones, about an eighth of them singletons. The trim removed 5 bases at V and 4 bases at J, leaving 7 bases unmatched. This CDR3 spans 15 amino acids. Germline V gene lookup returns CDR1 GTSNPN and CDR2 SVGIG (reference sequence). Turning to this clone: Its antigen is not identified.

This TCR derives from a man aged 25 to 45 with type 1 diabetes. This chain links TRBV30 with TRBJ2-1; the match to TRBD2 covers 11 bases. The sequenced sample consisted of naive CD4+ T cells from blood. The CDR3: CAWSIGTSGYNEQFF. Here the CDR3 DNA reads TGTGCCTGGTCGATCGGGACTAGCGGTTACAATGAGCAGTTCTTC.